A single sample is the source of the 4 T cell receptor beta chains below, sequenced in a study of blood T cell repertoires in COVID-19. Clones were read by immunoSEQ multiplex PCR, and TCRdb kept only the in-frame ones, dropping some. The sample consists of about 130,000 clones, over 80% of them appearing once. Material: peripheral blood. Receptors were obtained from a man in his 60s with acute or convalescent COVID-19.

This chain joins TRBV28 and TRBJ1-1; no definite D call. V was cut by 8 bases and J by 1 base, with 11 bases left in between. The CDR3 length is 13 residues. CDR1 and CDR2 from the germline V gene are MDHEN and SYDVKM. The CDR3 bases are TGTGCCAGCGGGCGCCGGGAGAACACTGAAGCTTTCTTT. Translation: CASGRRENTEAFF.

This chain links TRBV21-1 with TRBJ2-1; the tabulated D call, TRBD1, remains unverified against the DNA. TRBV21-1 is labeled a pseudogene. The length of the CDR3 is 13 residues. CDR3 in amino acids: CASSKGWGQVRFF. The CDR3 DNA is TGTGCCAGCAGCAAAGGGTGGGGACAGGTGAGGTTCTTC.

This chain connects TRBV29-1 to TRBJ1-2, with D tentatively TRBD1 (5 bases). Germline CDR1 reads SQVTM; CDR2 reads ANQGSEA. The CDR3 has 13 amino acids. Trimming shortened V by 4 bases and J by 8 bases, and 17 bases separated the two germline ends. The CDR3 nucleotides are TGCAGCGTTGGGGGACTACCTATGGGCGGCTACACCTTC. Translating gives CSVGGLPMGGYTF. The variable domain in full, completed from reference TRBV29-1 and TRBJ1-2, reads SAVISQKPSRDICQRGTSLTIQCQVDSQVTMMFWYRQQPGQSLTLIATANQGSEATYESGFVIDKFPISRPNLTFSTLTVSNMSPEDSSIYLCSVGGLPMGGYTFGSGTRLTVV.

J is TRBJ2-7 and V is TRBV30; maybe TRBD1 (5 bases). V dropped 3 bases and J dropped 0 bases, with 6 bases sitting between them. The CDR3 runs 12 residues. From germline, CDR1 is GTSNPN and CDR2 SVGIG (reference sequence). Here the CDR3 reads CAWSGHSYEQYF. Written as DNA, the CDR3 is TGTGCCTGGAGCGGACACTCCTACGAGCAGTACTTC.